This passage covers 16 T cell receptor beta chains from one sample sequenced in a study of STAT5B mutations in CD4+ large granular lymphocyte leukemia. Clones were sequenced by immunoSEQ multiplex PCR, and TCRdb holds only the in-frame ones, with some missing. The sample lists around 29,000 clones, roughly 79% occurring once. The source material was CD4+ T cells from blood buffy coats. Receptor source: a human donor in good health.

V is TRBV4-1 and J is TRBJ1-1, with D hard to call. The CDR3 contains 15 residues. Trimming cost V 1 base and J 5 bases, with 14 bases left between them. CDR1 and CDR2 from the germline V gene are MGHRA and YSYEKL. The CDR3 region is CASSQVPQLTTEAFF. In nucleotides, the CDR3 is TGCGCCAGCAGCCAAGTTCCACAGTTGACGACTGAAGCTTTCTTT.

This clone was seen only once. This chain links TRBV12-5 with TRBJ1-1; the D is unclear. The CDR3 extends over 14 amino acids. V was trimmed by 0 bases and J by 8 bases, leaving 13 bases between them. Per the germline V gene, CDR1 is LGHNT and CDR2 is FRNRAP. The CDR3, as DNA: TGTGCTAGTGGTTTGGTAACCAGGACGGTGGAAGCTTTCTTT. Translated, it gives CASGLVTRTVEAFF.

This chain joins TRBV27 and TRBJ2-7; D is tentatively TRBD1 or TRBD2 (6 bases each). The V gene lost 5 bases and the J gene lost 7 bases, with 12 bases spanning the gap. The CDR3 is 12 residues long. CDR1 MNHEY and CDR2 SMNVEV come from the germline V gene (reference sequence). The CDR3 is CASSGGGEEQYF. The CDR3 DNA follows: TGTGCCAGCAGTGGGGGCGGGGAAGAGCAGTACTTC.

Here the CDR3 DNA reads TGCAGCGCCGAGGTTTGGACTAGCGGAGACAATGAGCAGTTCTTC. It encodes CSAEVWTSGDNEQFF. The V call is TRBV29-1, the J call TRBJ2-1; TRBD2 matches at 10 bases. The CDR3 loop spans 15 amino acids. Germline V gene lookup returns CDR1 SQVTM and CDR2 ANQGSEA. With 7 bases clipped from V and 5 bases from J, the junction kept 11 bases outside the gene matches.

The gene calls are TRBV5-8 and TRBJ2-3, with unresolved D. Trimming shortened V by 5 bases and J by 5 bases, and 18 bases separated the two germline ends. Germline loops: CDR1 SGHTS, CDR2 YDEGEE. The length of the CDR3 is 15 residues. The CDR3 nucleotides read TGTGCCAGCAGTCCCGGGTTAAAGGGTGGAGATACGCAGTATTTT. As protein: CASSPGLKGGDTQYF.

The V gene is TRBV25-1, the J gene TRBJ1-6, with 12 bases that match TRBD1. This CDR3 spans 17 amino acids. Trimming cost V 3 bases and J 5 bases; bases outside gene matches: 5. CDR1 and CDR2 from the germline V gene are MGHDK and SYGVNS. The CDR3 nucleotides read TGTGCCAGCAGTGACTCGGGACAGGGGGCAGATAATTCACCCCTCCACTTT. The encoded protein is CASSDSGQGADNSPLHF.

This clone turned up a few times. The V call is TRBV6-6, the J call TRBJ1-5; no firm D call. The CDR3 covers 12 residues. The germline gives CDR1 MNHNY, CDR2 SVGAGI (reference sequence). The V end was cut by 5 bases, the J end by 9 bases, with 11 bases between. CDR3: CASSPQRGPQHF. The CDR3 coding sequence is TGTGCCAGCAGTCCCCAACGAGGGCCCCAGCATTTT.

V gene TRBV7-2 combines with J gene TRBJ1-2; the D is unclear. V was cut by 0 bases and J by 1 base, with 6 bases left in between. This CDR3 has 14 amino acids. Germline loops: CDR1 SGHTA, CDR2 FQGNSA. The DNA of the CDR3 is TGTGCCAGCAGCTTAGCGAACATTAACTATGGCTACACCTTC. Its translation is CASSLANINYGYTF.

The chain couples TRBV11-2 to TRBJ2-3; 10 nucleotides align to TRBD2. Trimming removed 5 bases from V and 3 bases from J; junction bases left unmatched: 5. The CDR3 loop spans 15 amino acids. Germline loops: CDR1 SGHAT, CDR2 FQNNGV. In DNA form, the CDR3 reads TGTGCCAGCAGCCCCGGGACTAGCGAAACAGATACGCAGTATTTT. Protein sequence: CASSPGTSETDTQYF.

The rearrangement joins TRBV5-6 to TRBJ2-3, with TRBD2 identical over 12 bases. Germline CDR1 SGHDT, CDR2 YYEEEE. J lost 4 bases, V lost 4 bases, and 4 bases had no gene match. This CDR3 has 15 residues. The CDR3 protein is CASSLLAGGPDTQYF. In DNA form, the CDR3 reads TGTGCCAGCAGCCTGCTAGCGGGGGGGCCAGATACGCAGTATTTT. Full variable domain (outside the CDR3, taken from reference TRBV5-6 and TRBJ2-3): DAGVTQSPTHLIKTRGQQVTLRCSPKSGHDTVSWYQQALGQGPQFIFQYYEEEERQRGNFPDRFSGHQFPNYSSELNVNALLLGDSALYLCASSLLAGGPDTQYFGPGTRLTVL.

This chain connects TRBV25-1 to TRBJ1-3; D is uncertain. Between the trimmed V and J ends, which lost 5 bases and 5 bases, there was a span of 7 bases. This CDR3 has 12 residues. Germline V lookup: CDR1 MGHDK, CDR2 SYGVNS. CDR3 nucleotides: TGTGCCAGCAGTTATGGAAGAAACACCATATATTTT. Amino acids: CASSYGRNTIYF.

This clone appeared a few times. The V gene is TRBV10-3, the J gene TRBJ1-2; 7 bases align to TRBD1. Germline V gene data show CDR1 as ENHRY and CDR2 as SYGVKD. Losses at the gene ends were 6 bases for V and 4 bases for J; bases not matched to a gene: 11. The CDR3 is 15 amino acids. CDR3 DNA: TGTGCCATCAGCGACTCCCTACAGGGGAGCTATGGCTACACCTTC. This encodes CAISDSLQGSYGYTF.

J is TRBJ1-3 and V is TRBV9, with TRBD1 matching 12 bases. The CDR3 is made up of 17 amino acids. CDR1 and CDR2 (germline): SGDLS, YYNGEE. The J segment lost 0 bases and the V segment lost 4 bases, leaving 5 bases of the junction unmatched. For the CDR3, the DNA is TGTGCCAGCAGCTTAGGGACAGGGGGCAACTCTGGAAACACCATATATTTT. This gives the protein CASSLGTGGNSGNTIYF.

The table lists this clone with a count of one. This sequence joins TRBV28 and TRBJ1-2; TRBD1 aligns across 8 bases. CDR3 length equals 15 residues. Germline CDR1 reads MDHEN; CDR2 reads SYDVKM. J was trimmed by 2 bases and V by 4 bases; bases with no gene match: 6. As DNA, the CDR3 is TGTGCCAGCAGTTGGACAGGGAGGGAGAACTATGGCTACACCTTC. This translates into CASSWTGRENYGYTF.

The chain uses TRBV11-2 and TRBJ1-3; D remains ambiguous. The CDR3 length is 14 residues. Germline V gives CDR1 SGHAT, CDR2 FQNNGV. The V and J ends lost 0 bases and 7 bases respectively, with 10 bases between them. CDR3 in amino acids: CASSLDPSYNTIYF. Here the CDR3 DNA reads TGTGCCAGCAGCTTAGATCCGAGTTACAACACCATATATTTT.

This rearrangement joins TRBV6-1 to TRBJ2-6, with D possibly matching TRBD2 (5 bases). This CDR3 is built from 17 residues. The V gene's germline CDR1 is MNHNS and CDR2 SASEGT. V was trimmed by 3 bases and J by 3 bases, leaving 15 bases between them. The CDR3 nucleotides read TGTGCCAGCAGTGACGCCATTCCTGGGAGTGGGGCCAACGTCCTGACTTTC. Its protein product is CASSDAIPGSGANVLTF.